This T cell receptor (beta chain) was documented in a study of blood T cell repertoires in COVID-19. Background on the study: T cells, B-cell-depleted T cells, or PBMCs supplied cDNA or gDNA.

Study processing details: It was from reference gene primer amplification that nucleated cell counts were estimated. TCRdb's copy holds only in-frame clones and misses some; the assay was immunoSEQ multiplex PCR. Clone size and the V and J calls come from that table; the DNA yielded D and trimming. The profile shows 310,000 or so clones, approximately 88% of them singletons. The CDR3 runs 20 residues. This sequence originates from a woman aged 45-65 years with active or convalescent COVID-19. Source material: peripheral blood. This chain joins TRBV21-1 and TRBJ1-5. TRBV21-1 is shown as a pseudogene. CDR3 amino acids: CASSKVGPSPSGEADQPQHF. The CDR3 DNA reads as TGTGCCAGCAGCAAAGTGGGCCCTAGCCCCAGCGGGGAAGCGGATCAGCCCCAGCATTTT.